The source of this T cell receptor (beta chain) is a study of blood T cell repertoires in COVID-19. Study-wide context: The samples span acute and convalescent COVID-19 from the United States, Italy and Spain. In each case, the material was cDNA or gDNA derived from T cells, B-cell-depleted T cells, or PBMCs.

In the authors' methods: By means of reference gene primer amplification, nucleated cell counts were estimated. TCRdb keeps only in-frame clones here, not all; method: immunoSEQ multiplex PCR. That table supplies the V and J calls and clone size; D and trimming were determined from the DNA. The repertoire holds about 170,000 clones, with about 80% as singletons. Trimming pared 4 bases from V and 3 bases from J, leaving 13 bases between. The CDR3 is 15 amino acids. The germline V gene encodes CDR1 LNHDA and CDR2 SQIVND (reference sequence). This clonotype was sampled from a human donor with acute or convalescent COVID-19. The donor label of this sample is uncertain. The gene calls are TRBV19 and TRBJ1-5; tentative D call: TRBD1 (5 bases). The material sequenced was peripheral blood. In DNA, the CDR3 is TGTGCCAGTAGTAAGGAAGGGGTTTCCAATCAGCCCCAGCATTTT. Its translation: CASSKEGVSNQPQHF.